The clone carrying this T cell receptor (beta chain) was counted between two and nine times. The antigen is undetermined. PCR was performed a second time for roughly 6 to 12 cycles using a sample-barcoded 5' primer and a J-beta primer mix. All samples yielded 3 million or more CDR3-containing paired-end reads. TCRdb re-derived calls from the 5' RACE reads in MiXCR, one entry per CDR3 protein. The sample shows 550,000 to 600,000 distinct CDR3 sequences, 27% of them seen only once. Germline V gene lookup returns CDR1 LNHNV and CDR2 YYDKDF (reference sequence). The CDR3 is 13 residues long. Trimming shortened V by 1 base and J by 4 bases, and 6 bases separated the two germline ends. The data derive from a study of blood T cells in healthy people across ages. Study-wide results and caveats: Roughly linear declines in TCR beta diversity per million T cells occurred with age.

This receptor was obtained from a woman in her 70s in good health. The chain carries TRBV15 and TRBJ2-3; D gene uncertain. The specimen sequenced was blood. The DNA for the CDR3 is TGTGCCACCAGCAGAGTTAGGGCAGATACGCAGTATTTT. It encodes CATSRVRADTQYF. The full variable domain, in which reference TRBV15 and TRBJ2-3 provide the parts outside the CDR3, is DAMVIQNPRYQVTQFGKPVTLSCSQTLNHNVMYWYQQKSSQAPKLLFHYYDKDFNNEADTPDNFQSRRPNTSFCFLDIRSPGLGDTAMYLCATSRVRADTQYFGPGTRLTVL.